Here is one T cell receptor beta chain with its context. There is no known antigen for this receptor. Base-call qualities are not available, and no considerably larger clone is one nucleotide away. The library relied on the immunoSEQ multiplex PCR assay. RNA was extracted from all samples and reverse transcribed into cDNA, which served as template for TCR sequencing. First-strand cDNA was synthesized with SuperScript III using a 2:1 mix of oligo-dT and random hexamers. A synthetic immune receptor repertoire was used to gauge amplification bias, and whatever bias remained was removed computationally. The study's own analysis went as follows. Raw reads were preprocessed for error removal, and CDR3 was defined according to IMGT conventions as running from the conserved cysteine to phenylalanine. Clonality was calculated as 1 minus Shannon entropy normalized by log2 of the number of productive unique TCRs. Whether each scalp clone was CD4 or CD8 was inferred by checking scalp TCRbeta sequences against the CD4 and CD8 repertoires from sorted blood. Imported from immuneACCESS, the table was reduced by TCRdb to in-frame sequences with V and J called. These copies leave out some clones; in studies compared against another copy, an unresolved V gene accounts for under half, and the cause of the remainder is not known. The V and J calls and clone size are taken from that table; D and trimming were inferred from the DNA. For this sample there are 7,000 to 8,000 clones; less than 75% appear just once. The top ten hold roughly 2.8% of the sample.

V loses 4 bases of germline sequence and J loses 3 bases, and the interval between the two ends is 16 bases. CDR1 MDHEN and CDR2 SYDVKM are derived from the germline V gene. Inclusive of the bounding cysteine and phenylalanine, the CDR3 is 16 residues long. Only CDR3 DNA remains: 48 bases, in frame from the first base. For several biomarker-study patients, CD4+ cells were further sorted into CD25+CD127- cells. From alopecia areata patients, peripheral blood was collected along with lesional scalp punch biopsies. PBMCs were isolated by density centrifugation and stained for CD3, CD4 and CD8, and CD4+ and CD8+ T cells were sorted on a FACSAria. The untreated alopecia areata patients were recruited through a multicenter biomarker study. The data were taken from a study of CD8+ T cells in alopecia areata (dated by TCRdb to 2017 to 2018). Some background on the complete study: To study T cell clonal expansion in alopecia areata, the researchers applied high-throughput TCRbeta sequencing to both the C3H/HeJ mouse model and human patients. Scalp clonality was compared across normal scalp (n=4), patchy alopecia areata scalp (n=8), and alopecia totalis/universalis scalp (n=8). TCRbeta CDR3 regions were amplified by immunoSEQ multiplex PCR using 35 Vbeta forward and 13 Jbeta reverse primers. RNA was extracted with the PAXgene miRNA kit for fixed scalp, the miRNeasy kit for PBMCs, and the RNeasy kit for mouse skin. Scalp tissue and sorted CD4+ and CD8+ peripheral blood T cells from patchy and totalis/universalis alopecia areata patients and from healthy controls were covered by human TCRbeta sequencing. Study-wide conclusions, independent of this receptor: Shared TCR sequences between patients were less evident than in mice, which may be partly attributable to HLA diversity in the patient population. Unlike mouse skin, which is dominated by gammadelta T cells, normal human skin has resident alphabeta T cells that are also sequenced, and this complicates analysis of the scalp TCR repertoire. Compared with normal scalp, lesional scalp, particularly in alopecia totalis/universalis, had higher clonality and more expanded CD8+ clones, which suggests antigenic drive.

Sample: CD4+ Tregs sorted from blood. The sequence joins TRBV28 to TRBJ1-5; the D region possibly corresponds to TRBD1 (6 bases align). This receptor was obtained from a human donor with alopecia areata. The DNA sequence is given as TGTGCCAGCAGTTGGTCTGGCAGGGGCGACAATCAGCCCCAGCATTTT. It translates to CASSWSGRGDNQPQHF.